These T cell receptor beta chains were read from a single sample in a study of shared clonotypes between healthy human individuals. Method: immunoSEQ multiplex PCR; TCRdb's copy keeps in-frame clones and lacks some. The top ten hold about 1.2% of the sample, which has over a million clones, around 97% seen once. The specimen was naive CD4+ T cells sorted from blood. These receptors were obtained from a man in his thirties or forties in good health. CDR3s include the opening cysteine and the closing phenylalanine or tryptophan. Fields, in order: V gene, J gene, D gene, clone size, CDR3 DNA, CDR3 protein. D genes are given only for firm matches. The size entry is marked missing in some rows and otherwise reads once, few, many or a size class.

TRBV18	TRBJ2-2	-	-	TGTGCCAGCTCACCACCGGGGCTAGCAGAGAACACCGGGGAGCTGTTTTTT	CASSPPGLAENTGELFF
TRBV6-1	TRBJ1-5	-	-	TGTGCCAGCAGTCGCGAAGGATTAAGCAATCAGCCCCAGCATTTT	CASSREGLSNQPQHF
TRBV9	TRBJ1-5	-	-	TGTGCCAGCAGCGTAGACATGGGCAATCAGCCCCAGCATTTT	CASSVDMGNQPQHF
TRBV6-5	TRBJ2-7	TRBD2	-	TGTGCCAGCTTTGGGACGGGAGGGGCATCCTACGAGCAGTACTTC	CASFGTGGASYEQYF
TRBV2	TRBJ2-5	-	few	TGTGCCAGCATTCGGGCCCCTGGGGGGACCCAGTACTTC	CASIRAPGGTQYF
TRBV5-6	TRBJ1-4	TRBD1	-	TGTGCCAGCAGCTTGACGTGGGACAGTCTTAATGAAAAACTGTTTTTT	CASSLTWDSLNEKLFF
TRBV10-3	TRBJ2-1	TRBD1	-	TGTGCCATCAGTGATGGGCCAGGGGGTGATGAGCAGTTCTTC	CAISDGPGGDEQFF
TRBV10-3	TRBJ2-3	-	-	TGTGCCATCACTGCGGGGAACACAGATACGCAGTATTTT	CAITAGNTDTQYF
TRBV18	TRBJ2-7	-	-	TGTGCCAGCTCAGTAAAACAGGCCTACGAGCAGTACTTC	CASSVKQAYEQYF
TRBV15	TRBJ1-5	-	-	TGTGCCACCAGCAGACCGGGGGGGGGACAGCCCCAGCATTTT	CATSRPGGGQPQHF
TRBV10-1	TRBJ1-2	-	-	TGCGCCAGCAGTCATAACAGAGTAAGATATGGCTACACCTTC	CASSHNRVRYGYTF
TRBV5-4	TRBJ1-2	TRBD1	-	TGTGCCAGCAGCGGTGGGGGACAGGACGAAATCTTCTATGGCTACACCTTC	CASSGGGQDEIFYGYTF
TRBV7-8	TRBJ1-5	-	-	TGTGCCAGCAGCTTGAGTAGTGGACCCCAGCATTTT	CASSLSSGPQHF
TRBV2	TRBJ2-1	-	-	TGTGCCAGCAGTGAAGAAACAGTCCCTTCCATTACTTTCTACAATGAGCAGTTCTTC	CASSEETVPSITFYNEQFF
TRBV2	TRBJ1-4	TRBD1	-	TGTGCCAGCAACCGTGACAGGGATTTAATTCTGTTTTTT	CASNRDRDLILFF
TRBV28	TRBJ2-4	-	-	TGTGCCAGCGGGGCAGGGCTAGCCAAAAACATTCAGTACTTC	CASGAGLAKNIQYF
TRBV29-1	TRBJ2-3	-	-	TGCAGCGGTGTAACCTACACAGATACGCAGTATTTT	CSGVTYTDTQYF
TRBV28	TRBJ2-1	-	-	TGTGCCAGCAGTTTATCAACTTGGAACAATGAGCAGTTCTTC	CASSLSTWNNEQFF
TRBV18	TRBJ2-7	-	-	TGTGCCAGCTCACCCCGACAGTCCTACGAGCAGTACTTC	CASSPRQSYEQYF
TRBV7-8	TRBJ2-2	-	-	TGTGCCAGCAGCTTACAAAGGGAGCTGTTTTTT	CASSLQRELFF
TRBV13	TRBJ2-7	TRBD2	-	TGTGCCAGCAGCATACAGGGGATACTAGCGGGAGTTGTCTACGAGCAGTACTTC	CASSIQGILAGVVYEQYF
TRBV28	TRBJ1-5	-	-	TGTGCCAGCAGTTTTTCTCAGCCCCAGCATTTT	CASSFSQPQHF
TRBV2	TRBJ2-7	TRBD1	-	TGTGCCAGCAGTGCCGGGACAGGGGCCTACGAGCAGTACTTC	CASSAGTGAYEQYF
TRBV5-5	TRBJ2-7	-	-	TGTGCCAGCAGCTTGGCAGGTGGGTCCTACGAGCAGTACTTC	CASSLAGGSYEQYF
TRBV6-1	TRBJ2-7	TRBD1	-	TGTGCCAGCAGTAGACAGGGACACCGCTACGAGCAGTACTTC	CASSRQGHRYEQYF
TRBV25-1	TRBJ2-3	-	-	TGTGCCAGCAGTGAATTTCGGGGTAGCACAGATACGCAGTATTTT	CASSEFRGSTDTQYF
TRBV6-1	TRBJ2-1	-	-	TGTGCCAGCAGCGAAGGTGGGGGGAGGGGGCGAAGCTCCTACAATGAGCAGTTCTTC	CASSEGGGRGRSSYNEQFF
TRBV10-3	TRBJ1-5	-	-	TGTGCCATCAGTGAAGGGGACCTGAATCAGCCCCAGCATTTT	CAISEGDLNQPQHF
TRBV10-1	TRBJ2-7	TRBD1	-	TGCGCCAGCAGGACAGACAGGGGGCGGGCATCGCCCTACGAGCAGTACTTC	CASRTDRGRASPYEQYF
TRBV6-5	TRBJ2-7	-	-	TGTGCCAGCAGTTACGTGGAGGACTACGAGCAGTACTTC	CASSYVEDYEQYF
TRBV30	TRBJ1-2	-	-	TGTGCCTGGAGCAGGGATGGCTACACCTTC	CAWSRDGYTF
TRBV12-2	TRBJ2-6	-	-	TGTGCAAGTCGCCCGTCAACAGGGGGCCCCCCTTACTCTGGGGCCAACGTCCTGACTTTC	CASRPSTGGPPYSGANVLTF
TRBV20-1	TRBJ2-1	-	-	TGCAGTGCTCGCGCGAACAATGAGCAGTTCTTC	CSARANNEQFF
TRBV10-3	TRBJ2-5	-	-	TGTGCCATTAACGGGGGCTCCAGAGAGACCCAGTACTTC	CAINGGSRETQYF
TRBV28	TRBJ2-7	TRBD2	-	TGTGCCAGCGGGATAGCGGGAGGATCGTCCTACGAGCAGTACTTC	CASGIAGGSSYEQYF
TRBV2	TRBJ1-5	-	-	TGTGCCAGCATGTGGGGGGCCGGCAATCAGCCCCAGCATTTT	CASMWGAGNQPQHF
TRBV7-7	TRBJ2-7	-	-	TGTGCTAGCAGCTTAAGACCTTCCTACGAGCAGTACTTC	CASSLRPSYEQYF
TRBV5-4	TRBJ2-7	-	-	TGTGCCAGCAGCCTCGCGGGATCGCCCCTTTACGAGCAGTACTTC	CASSLAGSPLYEQYF
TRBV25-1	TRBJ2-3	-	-	TGTGCCAGCAGGGGGCCCAGAGGGGGGAACACAGATACGCAGTATTTT	CASRGPRGGNTDTQYF
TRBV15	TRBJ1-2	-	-	TGTGCCACCAGCAGAGAAGGCGGAACTAACTATGGCTACACCTTC	CATSREGGTNYGYTF
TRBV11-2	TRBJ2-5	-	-	TGTGCCAGCAGCTCAGCGTGGACCAGAGCTGGAGAGACCCAGTACTTC	CASSSAWTRAGETQYF
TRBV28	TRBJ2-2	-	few	TGTGCCAGCATTGGCGTCGGGGAGCTGTTTTTT	CASIGVGELFF
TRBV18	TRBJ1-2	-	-	TGTGCCAGCTCACCACCTATGGTAGCCAGGTATAGCTATGGCTACACCTTC	CASSPPMVARYSYGYTF
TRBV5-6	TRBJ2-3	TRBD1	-	TGTGCCAGCACCAAGCGGATTACAGGGGGACTCACAGATACGCAGTATTTT	CASTKRITGGLTDTQYF
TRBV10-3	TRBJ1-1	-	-	TGTGCCATCAGTGACGGGCGGAGTGAAGCTTTCTTT	CAISDGRSEAFF
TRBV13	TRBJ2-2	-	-	TGTGCCAGCAGTCTAGTTGGGCCCGGGGAGCTGTTTTTT	CASSLVGPGELFF
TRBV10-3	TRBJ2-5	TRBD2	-	TGTGCCATCAGTGCTCTGGAGGCGGCGGGAGGGCTGGACGGAGAGACCCAGTACTTC	CAISALEAAGGLDGETQYF
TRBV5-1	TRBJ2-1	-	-	TGCGCCAGCAGCTTGGGGCTAGCCGGTCAAAACAATGAGCAGTTCTTC	CASSLGLAGQNNEQFF
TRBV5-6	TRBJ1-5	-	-	TGTGCCAGCAGCTACGGACAGTATAGCAATCAGCCCCAGCATTTT	CASSYGQYSNQPQHF
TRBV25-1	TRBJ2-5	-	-	TGTGCCAGCAGCAAGGGGCAGGGGGGTAGAGAGACCCAGTACTTC	CASSKGQGGRETQYF
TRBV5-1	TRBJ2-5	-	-	TGCGCCAGCAGCTTGGGTGACACCGGCCAAGAGACCCAGTACTTC	CASSLGDTGQETQYF
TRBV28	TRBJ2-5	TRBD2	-	TGTGCCAGCAGTTTGTCAGCGGGAGCACAAGAGACCCAGTACTTC	CASSLSAGAQETQYF
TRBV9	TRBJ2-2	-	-	TGTGCCAGCAGCGAGGGGGCCGGGAGGACGAACACCGGGGAGCTGTTTTTT	CASSEGAGRTNTGELFF